The 2 T cell receptor beta chains below come from one sample, sequenced in a study of graft-versus-host responses after intestinal transplantation. Sequencing was performed with immunoSEQ multiplex PCR; in TCRdb, only in-frame clones are kept and a portion is missing. Of some 130,000 clones listed, about 95% are singletons. These TCRs are of unknown antigen specificity. Specimen: unstimulated CD8+ T cells sorted from spleen or lymph node cells, collected before intestinal transplant. All receptors derive from a human donor who received an intestinal transplant.

The chain is built from TRBV27 and TRBJ2-7; a weak D match, TRBD2 (6 bases). Trimming pared 8 bases from V and 4 bases from J, leaving 15 bases between. Germline loops: CDR1 MNHEY, CDR2 SMNVEV (reference sequence). The CDR3 contains 13 residues. The DNA for the CDR3 is TGTGCCAGCGGAACCGGGACTGTATACGAGCAGTACTTC. This gives the protein CASGTGTVYEQYF.

This chain uses TRBV6-1 with TRBJ1-1; D might be TRBD1 (5 bases). The germline V and J ends were trimmed by 7 bases and 1 base, with 16 bases remaining between them. CDR1 is MNHNS and CDR2 is SASEGT in the germline V gene. The CDR3 contains 15 residues. The CDR3 DNA sequence: TGTGCCAGCACCAGGGAATCCGGCGGGAACACTGAAGCTTTCTTT. It translates to CASTRESGGNTEAFF.